This T cell receptor (beta chain) was profiled in a study of cytomegalovirus exposure and HLA in healthy donors. Notes on the study in general: CMV serostatus stood as the only immune exposure information on hand. Previous analysis showed most TCR beta V segments were productive about 87% or about 30% of the time. Reported results showed that the classifier diagnosed cytomegalovirus status with high specificity and sensitivity.

V dropped 5 bases and J dropped 5; count of bases not matched to a gene: 8. Germline loops: CDR1 MNHNS, CDR2 SASEGT. This CDR3 spans 15 amino acids. This clone was seen only a few times. The antigen is unknown. Healthy bone marrow donors supplied every sample. The PCR had 60 Vbeta and 13 Jbeta primers. The protocol was immunoSEQ multiplex PCR, while the TCRdb copy is restricted to in-frame clones and leaves out a portion. This table holds some 110,000 clones, about 70% found once. Material for sequencing was PBMCs. This clonotype was sampled from a man aged 25-45 years in good health and CMV-seronegative. The rearrangement uses TRBV6-1 and TRBJ1-1, with 10 nucleotides matching TRBD1. The CDR3, as DNA: TGTGCCAGCAGTCTCGACAGGGGACAGGGGACTGAAGCTTTCTTT. It is translated as CASSLDRGQGTEAFF.